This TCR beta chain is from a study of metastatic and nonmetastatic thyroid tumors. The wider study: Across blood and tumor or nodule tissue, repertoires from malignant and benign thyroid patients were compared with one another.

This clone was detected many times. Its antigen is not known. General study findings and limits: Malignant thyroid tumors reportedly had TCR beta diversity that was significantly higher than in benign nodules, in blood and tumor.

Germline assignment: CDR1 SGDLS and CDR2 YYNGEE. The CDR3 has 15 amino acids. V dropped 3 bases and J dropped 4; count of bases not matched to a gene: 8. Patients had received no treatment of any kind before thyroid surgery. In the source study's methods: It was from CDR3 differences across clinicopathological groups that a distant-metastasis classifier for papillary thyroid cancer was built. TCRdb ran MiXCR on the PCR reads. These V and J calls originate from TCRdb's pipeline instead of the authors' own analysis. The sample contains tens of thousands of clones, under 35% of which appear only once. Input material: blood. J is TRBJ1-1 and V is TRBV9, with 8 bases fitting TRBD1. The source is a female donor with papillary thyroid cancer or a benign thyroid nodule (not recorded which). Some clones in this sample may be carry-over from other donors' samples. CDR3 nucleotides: TGTGCCAGCAGCGAATCGACAGGGGATATCACTGAAGCTTTCTTT. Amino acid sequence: CASSESTGDITEAFF.